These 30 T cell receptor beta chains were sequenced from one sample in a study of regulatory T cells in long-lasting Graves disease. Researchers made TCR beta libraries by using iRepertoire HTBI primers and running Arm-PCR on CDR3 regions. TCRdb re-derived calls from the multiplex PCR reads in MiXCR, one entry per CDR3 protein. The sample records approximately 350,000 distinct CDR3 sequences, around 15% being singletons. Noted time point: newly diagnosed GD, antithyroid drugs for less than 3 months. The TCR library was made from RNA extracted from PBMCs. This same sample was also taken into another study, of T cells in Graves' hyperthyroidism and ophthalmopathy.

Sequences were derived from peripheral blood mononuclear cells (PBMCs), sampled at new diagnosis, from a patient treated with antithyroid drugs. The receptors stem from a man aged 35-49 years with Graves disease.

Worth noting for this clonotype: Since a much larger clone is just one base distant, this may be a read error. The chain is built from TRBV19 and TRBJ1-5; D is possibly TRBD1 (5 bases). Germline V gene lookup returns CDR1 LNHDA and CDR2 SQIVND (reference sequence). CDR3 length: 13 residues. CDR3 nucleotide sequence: TGTGCCAGTAGTAAGGGGCGCGGCCAGCCCCGGCATTTT. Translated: CASSKGRGQPRHF. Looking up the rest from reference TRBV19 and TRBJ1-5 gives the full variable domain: DGGITQSPKYLFRKEGQNVTLSCEQNLNHDAMYWYRQDPGQGLRLIYYSQIVNDFQKGDIAEGYSVSREKKESFPLTVTSAQKNPTAFYLCASSKGRGQPRHFGDGTRLSIL.

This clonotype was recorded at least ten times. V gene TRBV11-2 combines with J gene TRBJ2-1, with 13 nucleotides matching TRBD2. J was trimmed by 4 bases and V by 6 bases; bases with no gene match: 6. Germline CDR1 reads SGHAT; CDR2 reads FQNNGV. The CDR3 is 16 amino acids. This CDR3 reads CASRTSGGLSYNEQFF. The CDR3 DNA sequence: TGTGCCAGCAGGACTAGCGGGGGGCTTTCGTACAATGAGCAGTTCTTC. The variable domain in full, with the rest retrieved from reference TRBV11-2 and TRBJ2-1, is EAGVAQSPRYKIIEKRQSVAFWCNPISGHATLYWYQQILGQGPKLLIQFQNNGVVDDSQLPKDRFSAERLKGVDSTLKIQPAKLEDSAVYLCASRTSGGLSYNEQFFGPGTRLTVL.

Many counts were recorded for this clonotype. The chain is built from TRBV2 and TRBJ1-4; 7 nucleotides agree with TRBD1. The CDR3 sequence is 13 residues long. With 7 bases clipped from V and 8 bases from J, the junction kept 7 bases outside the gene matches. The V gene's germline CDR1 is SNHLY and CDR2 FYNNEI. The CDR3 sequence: CASISLGGEKLFF. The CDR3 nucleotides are TGTGCCAGCATCAGTCTAGGGGGCGAAAAACTGTTTTTT.

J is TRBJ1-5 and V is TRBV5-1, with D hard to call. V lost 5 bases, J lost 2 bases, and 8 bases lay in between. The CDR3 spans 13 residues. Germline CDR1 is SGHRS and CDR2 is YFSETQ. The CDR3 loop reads CASRVDGNQPQHF. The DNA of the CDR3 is TGCGCCAGCAGGGTGGACGGCAATCAGCCCCAGCATTTT.

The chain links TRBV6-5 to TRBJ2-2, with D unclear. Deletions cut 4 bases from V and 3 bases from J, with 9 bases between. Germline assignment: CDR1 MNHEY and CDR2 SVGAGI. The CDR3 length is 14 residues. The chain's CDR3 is CASSSLTDTGELFF. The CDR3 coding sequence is TGTGCCAGCAGTTCGCTCACCGACACCGGGGAGCTGTTTTTT.

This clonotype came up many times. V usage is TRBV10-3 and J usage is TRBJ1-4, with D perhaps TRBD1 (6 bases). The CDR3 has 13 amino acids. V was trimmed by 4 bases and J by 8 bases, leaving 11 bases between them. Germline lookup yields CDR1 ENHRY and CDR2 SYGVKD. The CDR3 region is CAISVQGGEKLFF. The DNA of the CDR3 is TGTGCCATCAGTGTACAGGGAGGGGAAAAACTGTTTTTT.

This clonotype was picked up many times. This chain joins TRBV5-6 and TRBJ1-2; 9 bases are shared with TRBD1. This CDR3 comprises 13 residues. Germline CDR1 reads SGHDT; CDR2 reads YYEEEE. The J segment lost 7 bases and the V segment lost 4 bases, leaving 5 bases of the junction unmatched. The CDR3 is CASSQDRGFGYTF. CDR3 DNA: TGTGCCAGCAGCCAGGACAGGGGATTTGGCTACACCTTC.

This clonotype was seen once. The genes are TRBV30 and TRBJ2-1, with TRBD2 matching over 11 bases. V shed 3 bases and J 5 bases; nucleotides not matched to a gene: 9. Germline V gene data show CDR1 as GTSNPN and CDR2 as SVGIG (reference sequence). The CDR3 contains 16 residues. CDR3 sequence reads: CAWRSASGGTNNEQFF. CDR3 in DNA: TGTGCCTGGAGGAGTGCTAGCGGGGGGACCAACAATGAGCAGTTCTTC.

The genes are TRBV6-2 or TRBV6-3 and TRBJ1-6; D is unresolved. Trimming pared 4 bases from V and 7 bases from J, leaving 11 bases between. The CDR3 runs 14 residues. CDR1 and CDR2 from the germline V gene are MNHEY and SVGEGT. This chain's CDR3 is CASSSLGVNSPLHF. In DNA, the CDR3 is TGTGCCAGCAGTTCTCTGGGTGTAAATTCACCCCTCCACTTT.

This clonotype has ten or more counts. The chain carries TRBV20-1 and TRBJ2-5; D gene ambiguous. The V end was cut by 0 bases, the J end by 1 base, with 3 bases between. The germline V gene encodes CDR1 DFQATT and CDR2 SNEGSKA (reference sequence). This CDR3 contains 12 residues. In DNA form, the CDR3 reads TGCAGTGCTAGAGAGGGCCAAGAGACCCAGTACTTC. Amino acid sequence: CSAREGQETQYF.

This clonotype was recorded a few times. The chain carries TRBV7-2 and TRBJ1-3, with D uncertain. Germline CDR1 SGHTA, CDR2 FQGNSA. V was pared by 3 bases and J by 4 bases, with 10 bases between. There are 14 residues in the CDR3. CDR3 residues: CASSLTGGGNTIYF. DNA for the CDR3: TGTGCCAGCAGCTTGACCGGAGGAGGAAACACCATATATTTT.

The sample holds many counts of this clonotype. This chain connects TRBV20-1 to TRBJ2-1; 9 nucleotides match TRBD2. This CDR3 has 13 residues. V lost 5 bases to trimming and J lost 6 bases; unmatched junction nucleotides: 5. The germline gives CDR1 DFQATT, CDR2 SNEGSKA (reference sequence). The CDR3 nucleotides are TGCAGTGCTTCCGGGACTAGCACCAATGAGCAGTTCTTC. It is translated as CSASGTSTNEQFF.

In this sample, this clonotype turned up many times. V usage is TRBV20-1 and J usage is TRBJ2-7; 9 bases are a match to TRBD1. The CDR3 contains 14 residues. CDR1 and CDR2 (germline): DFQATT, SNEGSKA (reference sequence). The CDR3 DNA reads TGCAGCTTCGACAGGGGGGCGAGCTCCTACGAGCAGTACTTC. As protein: CSFDRGASSYEQYF.

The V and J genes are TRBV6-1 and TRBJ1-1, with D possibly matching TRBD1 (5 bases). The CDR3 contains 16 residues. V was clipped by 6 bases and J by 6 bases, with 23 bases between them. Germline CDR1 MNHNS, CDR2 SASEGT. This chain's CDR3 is CASSPDRGTWGSEAFF. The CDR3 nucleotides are TGTGCCAGCAGCCCTGATAGGGGAACCTGGGGTTCTGAAGCTTTCTTT.

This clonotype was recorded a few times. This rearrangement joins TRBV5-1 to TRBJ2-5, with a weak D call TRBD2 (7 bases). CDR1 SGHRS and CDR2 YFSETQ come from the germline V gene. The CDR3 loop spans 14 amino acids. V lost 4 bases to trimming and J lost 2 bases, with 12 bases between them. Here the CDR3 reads CASSGGAAQETQYF. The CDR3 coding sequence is TGCGCCAGCAGCGGGGGGGCGGCTCAAGAGACCCAGTACTTC.

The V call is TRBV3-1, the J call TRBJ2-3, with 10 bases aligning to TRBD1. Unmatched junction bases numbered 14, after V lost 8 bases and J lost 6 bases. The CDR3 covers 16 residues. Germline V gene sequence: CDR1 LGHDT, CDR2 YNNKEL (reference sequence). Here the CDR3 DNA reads TGTGCCAGCGCCCCTTACCGGGACAGGGGTTCCGATACGCAGTATTTT. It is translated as CASAPYRDRGSDTQYF.

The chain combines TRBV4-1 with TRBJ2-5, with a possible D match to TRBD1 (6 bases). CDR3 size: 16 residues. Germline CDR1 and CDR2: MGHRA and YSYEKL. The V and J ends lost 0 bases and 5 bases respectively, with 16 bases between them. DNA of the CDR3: TGCGCCAGCAGCCAAGAGTACGGCAGGGGAGAGGAGACCCAGTACTTC. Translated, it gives CASSQEYGRGEETQYF.

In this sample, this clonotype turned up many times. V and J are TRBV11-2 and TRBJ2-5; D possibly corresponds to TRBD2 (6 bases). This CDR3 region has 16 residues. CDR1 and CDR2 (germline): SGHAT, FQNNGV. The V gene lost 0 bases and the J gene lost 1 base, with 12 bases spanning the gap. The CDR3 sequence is CASSLDQVGSQETQYF. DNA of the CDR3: TGTGCCAGCAGCTTAGATCAGGTCGGGAGCCAAGAGACCCAGTACTTC.

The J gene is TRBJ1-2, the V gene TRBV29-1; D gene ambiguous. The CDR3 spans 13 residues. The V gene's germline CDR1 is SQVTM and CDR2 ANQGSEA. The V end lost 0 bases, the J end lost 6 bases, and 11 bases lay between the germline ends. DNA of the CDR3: TGCAGCGTTGAAGATCGGCCTGCTGATGGCTACACCTTC. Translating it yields CSVEDRPADGYTF.

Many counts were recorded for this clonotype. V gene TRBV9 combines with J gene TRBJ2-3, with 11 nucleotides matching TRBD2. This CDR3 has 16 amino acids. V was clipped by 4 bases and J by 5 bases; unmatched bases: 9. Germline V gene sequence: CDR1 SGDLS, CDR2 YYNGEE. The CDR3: CASSPLSGGAVDTQYF. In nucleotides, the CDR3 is TGTGCCAGCAGCCCCCTTAGCGGGGGGGCGGTAGATACGCAGTATTTT.

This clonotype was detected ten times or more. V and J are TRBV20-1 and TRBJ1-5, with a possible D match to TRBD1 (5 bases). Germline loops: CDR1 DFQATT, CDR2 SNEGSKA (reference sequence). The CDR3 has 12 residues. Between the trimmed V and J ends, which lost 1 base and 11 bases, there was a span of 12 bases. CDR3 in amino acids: CSARVGSRAQHF. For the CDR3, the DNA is TGCAGTGCTAGAGTCGGCAGCAGGGCCCAGCATTTT.

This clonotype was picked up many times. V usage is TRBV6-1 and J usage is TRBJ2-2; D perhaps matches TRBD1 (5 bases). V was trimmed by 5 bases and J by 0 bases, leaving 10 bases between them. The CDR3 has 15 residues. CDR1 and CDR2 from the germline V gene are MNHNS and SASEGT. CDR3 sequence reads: CASSPRTTNTGELFF. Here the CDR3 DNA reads TGTGCCAGCAGTCCGCGGACAACGAACACCGGGGAGCTGTTTTTT.

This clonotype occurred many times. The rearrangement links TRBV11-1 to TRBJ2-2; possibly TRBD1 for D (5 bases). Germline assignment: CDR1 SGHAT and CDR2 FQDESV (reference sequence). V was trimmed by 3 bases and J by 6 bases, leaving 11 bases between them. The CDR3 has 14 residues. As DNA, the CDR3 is TGTGCCAGCAGCTTTCAGGGTTGGTCCGGGGAGCTGTTTTTT. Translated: CASSFQGWSGELFF.

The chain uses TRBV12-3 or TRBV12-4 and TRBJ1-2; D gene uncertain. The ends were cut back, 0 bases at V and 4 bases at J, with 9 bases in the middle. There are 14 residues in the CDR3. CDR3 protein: CASSLARAGYGYTF. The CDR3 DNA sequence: TGTGCCAGCAGTTTAGCTCGGGCTGGCTATGGCTACACCTTC.

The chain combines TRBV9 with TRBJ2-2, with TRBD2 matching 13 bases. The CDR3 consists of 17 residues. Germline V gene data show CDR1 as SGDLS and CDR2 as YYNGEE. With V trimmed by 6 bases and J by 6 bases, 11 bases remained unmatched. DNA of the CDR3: TGTGCCAGCACCAGACTAGCGGGGGGCCTTACCGCCGGGGAGCTGTTTTTT. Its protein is CASTRLAGGLTAGELFF. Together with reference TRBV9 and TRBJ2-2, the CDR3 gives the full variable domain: DSGVTQTPKHLITATGQRVTLRCSPRSGDLSVYWYQQSLDQGLQFLIQYYNGEERAKGNILERFSAQQFPDLHSELNLSSLELGDSALYFCASTRLAGGLTAGELFFGEGSRLTVL.

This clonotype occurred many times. In DNA, the CDR3 is TGCAGTGCCCTCACGCCGGGGGGAGGGGACCGAGCTTACAATGAGCAGTTCTTC. This codes for CSALTPGGGDRAYNEQFF. The genes are TRBV20-1 and TRBJ2-1; 7 nucleotides match TRBD2. Unmatched junction bases numbered 21, after V lost 6 bases and J lost 4 bases. Germline CDR1 and CDR2: DFQATT and SNEGSKA (reference sequence). The CDR3 extends over 18 amino acids.

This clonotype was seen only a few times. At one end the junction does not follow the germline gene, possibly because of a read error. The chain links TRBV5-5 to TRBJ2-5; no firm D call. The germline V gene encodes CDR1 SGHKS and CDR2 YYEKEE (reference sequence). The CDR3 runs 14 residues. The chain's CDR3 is CVSSLAEIRETQYF. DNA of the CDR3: TGTGTCAGCAGCTTGGCAGAAATCAGGGAGACCCAGTACTTC. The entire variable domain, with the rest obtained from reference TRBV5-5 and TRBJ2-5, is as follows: DAGVTQSPTHLIKTRGQQVTLRCSPISGHKSVSWYQQVLGQGPQFIFQYYEKEERGRGNFPDRFSARQFPNYSSELNVNALLLGDSALYLCVSSLAEIRETQYFGPGTRLLVL.

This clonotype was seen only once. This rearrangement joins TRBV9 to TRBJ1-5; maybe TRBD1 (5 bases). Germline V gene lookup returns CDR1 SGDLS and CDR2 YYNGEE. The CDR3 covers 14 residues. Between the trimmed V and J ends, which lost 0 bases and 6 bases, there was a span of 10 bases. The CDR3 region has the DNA TGTGCCAGCAGCGTAGCGGGGCAGAGTCAGCCCCAGCATTTT. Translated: CASSVAGQSQPQHF.

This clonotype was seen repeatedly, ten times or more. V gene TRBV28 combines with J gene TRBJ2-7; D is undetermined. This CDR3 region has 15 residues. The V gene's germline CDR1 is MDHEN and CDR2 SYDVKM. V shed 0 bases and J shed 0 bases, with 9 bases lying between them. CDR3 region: CASSLWSTSSYEQYF. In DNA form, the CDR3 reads TGTGCCAGCAGTTTATGGTCGACTTCCTCCTACGAGCAGTACTTC. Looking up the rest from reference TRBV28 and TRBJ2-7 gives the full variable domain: DVKVTQSSRYLVKRTGEKVFLECVQDMDHENMFWYRQDPGLGLRLIYFSYDVKMKEKGDIPEGYSVSREKKERFSLILESASTNQTSMYLCASSLWSTSSYEQYFGPGTRLTVT.

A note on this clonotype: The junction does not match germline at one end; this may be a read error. This CDR3 reads CASSQQGQRNPFF. The DNA of the CDR3 is TGTGCCAGCAGCCAGCAGGGACAGCGCAACCCCTTCTTT. J is TRBJ1-3 and V is TRBV3-1; 7 positions agree with TRBD1. The germline CDR1 and CDR2 sequences are LGHDT and YNNKEL (reference sequence). The CDR3 sequence is 13 residues long.